A selection of T cell receptor beta chains follows, all from one sample in a study of blood T cell repertoires in COVID-19. This table comes from immunoSEQ multiplex PCR, and its TCRdb copy is limited to in-frame clones, with some not included. In the table there are about 180,000 clones, approximately 88% of which are singletons. Material for sequencing was PBMCs or T cells enriched from blood (not recorded which). All receptors come from a woman aged 18-29 years who had recovered from COVID-19. Each CDR3 is given with its conserved first and last residue.

v_gene: TRBV28; CDR3aa: CASSSGQGNTGELFF
v_gene: TRBV19; CDR3aa: CASSFYSGTSVSEQFF
v_gene: TRBV19; CDR3aa: CASSIGPTGKEKLFF
v_gene: TRBV2; CDR3aa: CASSTGLQRGYTF
v_gene: TRBV2; CDR3aa: CASSETSAGDEQYF
v_gene: TRBV5-1; CDR3aa: CASSLARATNEKLFF
v_gene: TRBV3-1/TRBV3-2; CDR3aa: CASSQGSMRGYEQYF
v_gene: TRBV19; CDR3aa: CASSNSWSNQPQHF
v_gene: TRBV7-2; CDR3aa: CASSSDGNSNEKLFF
v_gene: TRBV21-1; CDR3aa: CASSKYGVNSNQPQHF
v_gene: TRBV29-1; CDR3aa: CSVETGANYGYTF
v_gene: TRBV5-4; CDR3aa: CASSPSTPGYGYTF
v_gene: TRBV6-5; CDR3aa: CASSYSGQGSTDTQYF
v_gene: TRBV6-2/TRBV6-3; CDR3aa: CASSFRGNGNTIYF
v_gene: TRBV5-6; CDR3aa: CASSFIAGGGNEQFF
v_gene: TRBV11-2; CDR3aa: CASSLDLLAGGSYEQYF
v_gene: TRBV6-5; CDR3aa: CASSYSSAPWGYTF
v_gene: TRBV7-7; CDR3aa: CASSLGAGGTDTQYF
v_gene: TRBV10-1; CDR3aa: CASSEGAESNQPQHF
v_gene: TRBV28; CDR3aa: CASSLDRPTYSNQPQHF
v_gene: TRBV7-9; CDR3aa: CASSLYSGSKNIQYF
v_gene: TRBV29-1; CDR3aa: CSVERGGGGYTF
v_gene: TRBV24-1; CDR3aa: CATSRGQSYEQYF
v_gene: TRBV7-2; CDR3aa: CASSPRLYSPLHF
v_gene: TRBV27; CDR3aa: CASSLAPPYNEQFF
v_gene: TRBV19; CDR3aa: CASEPGQGGNQPQHF
v_gene: TRBV19; CDR3aa: CASSSGSLGTEAFF
v_gene: TRBV27; CDR3aa: CATAGGRSYEQYF
v_gene: TRBV20-1; CDR3aa: CSTQTSREQFF
v_gene: TRBV5-4; CDR3aa: CASSRGSYNSPLHF
v_gene: TRBV7-8; CDR3aa: CASSFGGGSGGELFF
v_gene: TRBV10-3; CDR3aa: CAISPKPAGTGYAPNEKLFF
v_gene: TRBV5-8; CDR3aa: CASSLVTGNTEAFF